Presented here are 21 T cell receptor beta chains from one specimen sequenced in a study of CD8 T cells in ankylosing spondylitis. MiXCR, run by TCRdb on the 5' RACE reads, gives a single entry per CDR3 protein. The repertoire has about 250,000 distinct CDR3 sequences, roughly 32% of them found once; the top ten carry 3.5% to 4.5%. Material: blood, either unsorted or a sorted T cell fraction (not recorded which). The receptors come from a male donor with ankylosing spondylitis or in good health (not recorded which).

This chain's CDR3 is CSVPRTDGGTQYF. DNA for the CDR3: TGCAGTGTTCCTCGGACAGACGGGGGGACGCAGTATTTT. This chain links TRBV20-1 with TRBJ2-3; TRBD2 is a possible D gene (7 bases). From germline, CDR1 is DFQATT and CDR2 SNEGSKA (reference sequence). CDR3 size: 13 residues. Deletions cut 7 bases from V and 9 bases from J, with 20 bases between.

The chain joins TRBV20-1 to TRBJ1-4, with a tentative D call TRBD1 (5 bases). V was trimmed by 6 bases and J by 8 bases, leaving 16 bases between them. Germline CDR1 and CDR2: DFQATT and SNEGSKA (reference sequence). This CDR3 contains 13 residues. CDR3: CSARDGGVEKLFF. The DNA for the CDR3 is TGCAGTGCCAGGGATGGGGGGGTGGAAAAACTGTTTTTT.

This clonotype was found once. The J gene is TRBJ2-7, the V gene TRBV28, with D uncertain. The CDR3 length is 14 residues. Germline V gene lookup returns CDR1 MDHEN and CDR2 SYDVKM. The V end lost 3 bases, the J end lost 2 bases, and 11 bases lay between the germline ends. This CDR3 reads CASSFEPFAYEQYF. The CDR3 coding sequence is TGTGCCAGCAGTTTCGAACCTTTTGCCTACGAGCAGTACTTC.

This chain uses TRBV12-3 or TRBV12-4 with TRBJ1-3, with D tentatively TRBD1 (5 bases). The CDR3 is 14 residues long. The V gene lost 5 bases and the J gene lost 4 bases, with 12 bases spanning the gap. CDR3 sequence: CASSAQGSGNTIYF. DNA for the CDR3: TGTGCCAGCAGTGCTCAGGGTTCCGGAAACACCATATATTTT.

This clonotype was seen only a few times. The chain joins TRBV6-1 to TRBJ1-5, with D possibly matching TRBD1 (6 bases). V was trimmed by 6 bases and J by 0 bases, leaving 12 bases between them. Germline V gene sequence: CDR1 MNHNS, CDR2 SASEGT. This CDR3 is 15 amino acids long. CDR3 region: CASRETGDSNQPQHF. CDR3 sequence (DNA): TGTGCCAGCAGAGAGACAGGAGATAGCAATCAGCCCCAGCATTTT.

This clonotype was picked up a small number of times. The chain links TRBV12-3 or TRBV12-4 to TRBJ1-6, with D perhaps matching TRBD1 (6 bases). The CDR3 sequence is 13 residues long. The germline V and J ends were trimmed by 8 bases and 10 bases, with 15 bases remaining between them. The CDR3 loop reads CASHRDLSSPLHF. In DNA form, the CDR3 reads TGTGCCAGCCACAGGGACCTTAGCTCACCCCTCCACTTT.

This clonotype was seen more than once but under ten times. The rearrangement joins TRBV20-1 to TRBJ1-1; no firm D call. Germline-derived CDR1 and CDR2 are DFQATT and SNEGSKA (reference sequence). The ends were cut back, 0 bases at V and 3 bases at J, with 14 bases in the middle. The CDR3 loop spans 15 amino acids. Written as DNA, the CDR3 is TGCAGTGCTAGAGATAAGTCCCAGGCCGACACTGAAGCTTTCTTT. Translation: CSARDKSQADTEAFF.

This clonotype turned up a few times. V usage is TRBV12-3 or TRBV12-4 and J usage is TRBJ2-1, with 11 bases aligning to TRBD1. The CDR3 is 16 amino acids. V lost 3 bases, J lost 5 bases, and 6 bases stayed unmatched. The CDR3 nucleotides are TGTGCCAGCAGTTTTTGGGGGACAGGGGGAAACAATGAGCAGTTCTTC. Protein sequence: CASSFWGTGGNNEQFF.

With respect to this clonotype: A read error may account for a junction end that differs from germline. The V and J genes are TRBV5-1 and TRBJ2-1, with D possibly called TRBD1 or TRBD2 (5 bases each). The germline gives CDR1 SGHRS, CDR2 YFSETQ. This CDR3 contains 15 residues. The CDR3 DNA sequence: TGCGCCAGCAGTTCCGGGGCCTCGGGGTCCAATGTGCAGTTCTTC. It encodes CASSSGASGSNVQFF.

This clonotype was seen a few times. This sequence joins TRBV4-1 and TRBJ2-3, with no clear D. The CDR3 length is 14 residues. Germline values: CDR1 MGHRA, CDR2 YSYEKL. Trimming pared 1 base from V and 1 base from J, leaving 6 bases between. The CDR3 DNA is TGCGCCAGCAGCCAAGTCCCTGGCACAGATACGCAGTATTTT. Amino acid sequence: CASSQVPGTDTQYF.

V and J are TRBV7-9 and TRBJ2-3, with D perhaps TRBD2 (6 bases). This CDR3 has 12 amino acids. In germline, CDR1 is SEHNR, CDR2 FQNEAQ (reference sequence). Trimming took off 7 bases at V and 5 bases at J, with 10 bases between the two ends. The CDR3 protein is CASTLGGDTQYF. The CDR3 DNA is TGTGCCAGCACCCTCGGGGGAGATACGCAGTATTTT.

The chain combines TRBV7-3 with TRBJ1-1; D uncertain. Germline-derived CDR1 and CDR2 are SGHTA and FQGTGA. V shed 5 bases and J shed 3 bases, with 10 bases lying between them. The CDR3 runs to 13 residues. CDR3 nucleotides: TGTGCCAGCAGCCGAACCCAGGACACTGAAGCTTTCTTT. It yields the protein CASSRTQDTEAFF.

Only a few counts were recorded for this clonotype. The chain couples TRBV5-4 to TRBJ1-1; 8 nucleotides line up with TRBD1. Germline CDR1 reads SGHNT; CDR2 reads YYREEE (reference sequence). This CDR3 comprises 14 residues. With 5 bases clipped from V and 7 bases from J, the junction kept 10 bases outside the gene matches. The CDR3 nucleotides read TGTGCCAGCAGACGACAGGGGCAGAGCATTGAAGCTTTCTTT. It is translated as CASRRQGQSIEAFF.

The CDR3 here is CSARTLGVSYEQYF. The DNA of the CDR3 is TGCAGTGCTAGAACCCTTGGGGTGTCCTACGAGCAGTACTTC. V is TRBV20-1 and J is TRBJ2-7, with unresolved D. With 2 bases removed from V and 1 base from J, the gap between germline ends came to 12 bases. This CDR3 has 14 amino acids. Germline values: CDR1 DFQATT, CDR2 SNEGSKA (reference sequence).

CDR3 nucleotide sequence: TGTGCCAGCAGCCCCAATTTGGGGGGGTTAGGCTACACCTTC. Protein product: CASSPNLGGLGYTF. The chain recombines TRBV7-9 with TRBJ1-2; D perhaps matches TRBD1 (5 bases). Germline V gene lookup returns CDR1 SEHNR and CDR2 FQNEAQ (reference sequence). Between the trimmed V and J ends, which lost 5 bases and 8 bases, there was a span of 18 bases. The CDR3 covers 14 residues.

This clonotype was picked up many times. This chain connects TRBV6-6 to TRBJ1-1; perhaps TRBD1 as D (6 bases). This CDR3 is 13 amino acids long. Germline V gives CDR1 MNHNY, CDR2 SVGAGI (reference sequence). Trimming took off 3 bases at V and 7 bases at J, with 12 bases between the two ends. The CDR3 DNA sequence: TGTGCCAGCAGTTATGGGGGGCGAGGTGAAGCTTTCTTT. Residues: CASSYGGRGEAFF.

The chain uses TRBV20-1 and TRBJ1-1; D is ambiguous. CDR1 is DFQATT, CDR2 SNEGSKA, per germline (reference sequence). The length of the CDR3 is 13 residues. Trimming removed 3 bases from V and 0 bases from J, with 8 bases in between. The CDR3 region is CSARVPMNTEAFF. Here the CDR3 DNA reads TGCAGTGCTAGGGTTCCCATGAACACTGAAGCTTTCTTT.

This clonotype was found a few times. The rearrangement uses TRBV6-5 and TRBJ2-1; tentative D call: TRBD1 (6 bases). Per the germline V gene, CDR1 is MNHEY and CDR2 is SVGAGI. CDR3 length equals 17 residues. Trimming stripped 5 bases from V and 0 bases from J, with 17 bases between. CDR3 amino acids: CASSHGTLTSSYNEQFF. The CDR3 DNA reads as TGTGCCAGCAGTCACGGGACATTGACTTCCTCCTACAATGAGCAGTTCTTC.

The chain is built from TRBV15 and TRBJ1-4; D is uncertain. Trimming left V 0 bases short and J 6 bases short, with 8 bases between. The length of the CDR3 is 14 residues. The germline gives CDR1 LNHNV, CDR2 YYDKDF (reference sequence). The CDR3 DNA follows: TGTGCCACCAGCAGAGAAAGTGGACATGAAAAACTGTTTTTT. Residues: CATSRESGHEKLFF.

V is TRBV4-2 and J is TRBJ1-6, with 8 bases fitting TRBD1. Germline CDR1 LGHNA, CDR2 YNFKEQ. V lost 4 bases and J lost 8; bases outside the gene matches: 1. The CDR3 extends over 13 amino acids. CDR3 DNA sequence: TGTGCCAGCAGCCCGGACAGGGATTCACCCCTCCACTTT. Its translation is CASSPDRDSPLHF.

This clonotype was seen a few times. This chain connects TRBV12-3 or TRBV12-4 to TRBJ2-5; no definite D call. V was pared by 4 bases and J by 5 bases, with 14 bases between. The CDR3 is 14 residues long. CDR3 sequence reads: CASSSTAHEETQYF. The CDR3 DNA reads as TGTGCCAGCAGTTCGACCGCCCACGAGGAGACCCAGTACTTC.